Presented here are 21 T cell receptor beta chains from one specimen sequenced in a study of OX40 agonist ivuxolimab in advanced cancers. Libraries were prepared by immunoSEQ multiplex PCR; TCRdb keeps only in-frame clonotypes and omits some of them. The table records some 45,000 clones, approximately 91% of them present only once. Here the sequenced sample was CD4+ or CD8+ T cells sorted from blood, taken in a trial of the OX40 agonist ivuxolimab. The receptors originated from an adult with an advanced solid tumor such as melanoma, head and neck, liver or kidney cancer.

The rearrangement joins TRBV4-1 to TRBJ2-7, with a possible D match to TRBD1 (6 bases). The germline V gene encodes CDR1 MGHRA and CDR2 YSYEKL. The length of the CDR3 is 15 residues. Trimming left V 1 base short and J 1 base short, with 11 bases between. The CDR3 region has the DNA TGCGCCAGCAGCCAAGTGGACAGCGGATCCTACGAGCAGTACTTC. Residues: CASSQVDSGSYEQYF.

This chain joins TRBV2 and TRBJ2-1; D is perhaps TRBD2 (5 bases). This CDR3 comprises 14 residues. Germline V gene lookup returns CDR1 SNHLY and CDR2 FYNNEI. Trimming cost V 3 bases and J 2 bases, with 8 bases left between them. CDR3 loop: CASSEVTTYNEQFF. CDR3 in DNA: TGTGCCAGCAGTGAGGTGACTACCTACAATGAGCAGTTCTTC.

The V and J genes are TRBV5-1 and TRBJ2-5, with D possibly matching TRBD2 (6 bases). Germline assignment: CDR1 SGHRS and CDR2 YFSETQ. Trimming removed 4 bases at V and 4 bases at J, with 11 bases between. The CDR3 loop spans 13 amino acids. The CDR3 DNA follows: TGCGCCAGCAGCCCGGGACTCGTAGAGACCCAGTACTTC. Amino acid sequence: CASSPGLVETQYF.

V gene TRBV14 combines with J gene TRBJ2-7; weak D call: TRBD2 (7 bases). Germline CDR1 is SGHDN and CDR2 is FVKESK. V lost 1 base and J 3 bases, leaving 13 bases between the germline ends. The CDR3 is 15 residues long. Here the CDR3 reads CASSQAGGHYYEQYF. CDR3 nucleotides: TGTGCCAGCAGCCAAGCGGGGGGCCACTACTACGAGCAGTACTTC.

The chain joins TRBV10-3 to TRBJ2-3; TRBD2 is a possible D gene (6 bases). The CDR3 is 13 amino acids. V was trimmed by 8 bases and J by 2 bases, leaving 11 bases between them. The germline gives CDR1 ENHRY, CDR2 SYGVKD. The CDR3 reads CAIASEPTDTQYF. CDR3 DNA: TGTGCCATCGCTAGCGAACCCACAGATACGCAGTATTTT.

This clone occurred a few times. The rearrangement uses TRBV7-9 and TRBJ2-7; D is unresolved. The CDR3 consists of 15 residues. Germline V CDR1 and CDR2: SEHNR, FQNEAQ (reference sequence). The V end was cut by 2 bases, the J end by 2 bases, with 13 bases between. The CDR3 region has the DNA TGTGCCAGCAGCTTAAGGGAAAGTGGCACCTACGAGCAGTACTTC. This codes for CASSLRESGTYEQYF.

The V call is TRBV13, the J call TRBJ2-1; D might be TRBD1 (5 bases). The CDR3 loop spans 14 amino acids. Trimming left V 8 bases short and J 3 bases short, with 14 bases between. From germline, CDR1 is PRHDT and CDR2 FYEKMQ (reference sequence). DNA for the CDR3: TGTGCCAGCCAGGGTGGAGCTAACTACAATGAGCAGTTCTTC. This sequence encodes CASQGGANYNEQFF.

This chain joins TRBV11-3 and TRBJ2-1; the match to TRBD2 covers 7 bases. This CDR3 comprises 17 residues. Trimming removed 5 bases from V and 1 base from J; junction bases left unmatched: 11. Looked up from germline, CDR1 is SGHNT and CDR2 is YENEEA. Here the CDR3 reads CASSPRRGGGSYNEQFF. CDR3 nucleotide sequence: TGTGCCAGCAGCCCCCGCCGAGGCGGGGGATCCTACAATGAGCAGTTCTTC. The full variable domain, in which reference TRBV11-3 and TRBJ2-1 provide the parts outside the CDR3, is EAGVVQSPRYKIIEKKQPVAFWCNPISGHNTLYWYLQNLGQGPELLIRYENEEAVDDSQLPKDRFSAERLKGVDSTLKIQPAELGDSAVYLCASSPRRGGGSYNEQFFGPGTRLTVL.

The chain links TRBV11-2 to TRBJ2-2; D gene unclear. The CDR3 is made up of 13 amino acids. CDR1 is SGHAT and CDR2 is FQNNGV in the germline V gene. Trimming took 8 bases from V and 9 from J, leaving 16 bases between them. The CDR3 spells CASVDLTSRELFF. DNA for the CDR3: TGTGCCAGCGTAGATTTGACCTCCCGGGAGCTGTTTTTT.

V is TRBV13 and J is TRBJ2-5, with 7 bases lining up with TRBD1. The CDR3 runs to 14 residues. Germline values: CDR1 PRHDT, CDR2 FYEKMQ (reference sequence). With 1 base clipped from V and 3 bases from J, the junction kept 2 bases outside the gene matches. The CDR3 DNA reads as TGTGCCAGCAGCTTAGAGGGGGCGGAAGAGACCCAGTACTTC. It codes for CASSLEGAEETQYF.

This rearrangement joins TRBV7-9 to TRBJ2-1, with 8 bases matching TRBD1. V trimming: 5 bases; J trimming: 3 bases; junction bases outside the gene matches: 6. The CDR3 sequence is 15 residues long. The germline CDR1 and CDR2 sequences are SEHNR and FQNEAQ (reference sequence). CDR3 DNA: TGTGCCAGCAGCCCCGGGACAGGATACTACAATGAGCAGTTCTTC. Translated, it gives CASSPGTGYYNEQFF.

CDR3 in amino acids: CASETSGASSYNEQFF. CDR3 bases: TGTGCCAGCGAGACTAGCGGAGCCAGCTCCTACAATGAGCAGTTCTTC. This sequence joins TRBV6-6 and TRBJ2-1, with TRBD2 matching over 9 bases. The length of the CDR3 is 16 residues. With V trimmed by 8 bases and J by 0 bases, 8 bases remained unmatched. From germline, CDR1 is MNHNY and CDR2 SVGAGI (reference sequence).

This clone was seen just once. The rearrangement links TRBV28 to TRBJ1-1; D might be TRBD1 (5 bases). Germline CDR1 reads MDHEN; CDR2 reads SYDVKM. This CDR3 is built from 14 residues. V lost 2 bases, J lost 6 bases, and 13 bases lay in between. CDR3 loop: CASSLPRGSPEAFF. The CDR3, as DNA: TGTGCCAGCAGTTTACCGCGGGGCAGCCCTGAAGCTTTCTTT.

This chain uses TRBV7-7 with TRBJ2-5, with 10 bases lining up with TRBD1. From germline, CDR1 is SSHAT and CDR2 FNYEAQ (reference sequence). This CDR3 region has 14 residues. Trimming took 5 bases from V and 5 from J; bases not matched to a gene: 5. CDR3 DNA sequence: TGTGCCAGCAGCCCGACAGGGGGCAGTGAGACCCAGTACTTC. Its protein is CASSPTGGSETQYF.

The V gene is TRBV28, the J gene TRBJ2-3; 12 bases are a match to TRBD2. This CDR3 contains 17 residues. V lost 6 bases, J lost 3 bases, and 10 bases stayed unmatched. Germline CDR1 and CDR2: MDHEN and SYDVKM. The CDR3 reads CASSLPPTSGSTDTQYF. CDR3 bases: TGTGCCAGCAGCCTCCCTCCGACTAGCGGGAGTACAGATACGCAGTATTTT. The full variable domain, completed using reference TRBV28 and TRBJ2-3, is DVKVTQSSRYLVKRTGEKVFLECVQDMDHENMFWYRQDPGLGLRLIYFSYDVKMKEKGDIPEGYSVSREKKERFSLILESASTNQTSMYLCASSLPPTSGSTDTQYFGPGTRLTVL.

The chain carries TRBV7-8 and TRBJ2-7; weak D call: TRBD2 (6 bases). This CDR3 is built from 13 residues. Trimming took off 5 bases at V and 3 bases at J, with 11 bases between the two ends. Germline V gene sequence: CDR1 SGHVS, CDR2 FQNEAQ. CDR3 DNA: TGTGCCAGCAGCAGGGCGGGGAACTACGAGCAGTACTTC. This encodes CASSRAGNYEQYF.

The chain has TRBV27 and TRBJ2-3, with D unclear. The CDR3 is made up of 9 amino acids. CDR1 is MNHEY, CDR2 SMNVEV, per germline (reference sequence). V was shortened by 7 bases and J by 14 bases, with 10 bases between the two germline ends. The CDR3 region is CASINMVYF. Here the CDR3 DNA reads TGTGCCAGCATCAACATGGTGTATTTT.

The rearrangement links TRBV2 to TRBJ2-2; 12 positions match TRBD1. The CDR3 is 15 residues long. Trimming took 8 bases from V and 6 from J; bases not matched to a gene: 7. CDR1 and CDR2 (germline): SNHLY, FYNNEI. The CDR3: CASLPGTGGSGELFF. The CDR3 DNA reads TGTGCCAGCCTTCCCGGGACAGGGGGCTCCGGGGAGCTGTTTTTT.

V gene TRBV6-5 combines with J gene TRBJ2-5; D gene unclear. The CDR3 has 11 amino acids. The germline V and J ends were trimmed by 3 bases and 4 bases, with 3 bases remaining between them. Per the germline V gene, CDR1 is MNHEY and CDR2 is SVGAGI. The CDR3 DNA is TGTGCCAGCAGTTATAGAGAGACCCAGTACTTC. Translation: CASSYRETQYF.

Concerning this clone itself: A read error may produce the germline difference seen at one junction end. This rearrangement joins TRBV7-6 to TRBJ2-1; the D gene is possibly TRBD2 (6 bases). The CDR3 length is 14 residues. In germline, CDR1 is SGHVS, CDR2 FNYEAQ. The CDR3 DNA sequence: TGTGCCAGCAGCTTAGTGGGAGGCTACGATGAGCAGTTCTTC. Its translation: CASSLVGGYDEQFF.

The chain is built from TRBV4-2 and TRBJ2-2; no definite D call. Germline V CDR1 and CDR2: LGHNA, YNFKEQ. V was clipped by 0 bases and J by 2 bases, with 7 bases between them. The CDR3 length is 15 residues. CDR3 DNA: TGTGCCAGCAGCCAAGATTATACCAACACCGGGGAGCTGTTTTTT. Translation gives CASSQDYTNTGELFF.